This T cell receptor beta chain was sequenced in a study of blood T cell repertoires in COVID-19. The CDR3 runs 13 residues. The ends were cut back, 6 bases at V and 2 bases at J, with 10 bases in the middle. Per the germline V gene, CDR1 is SNHLY and CDR2 is FYNNEI. This table comes from immunoSEQ multiplex PCR, and its TCRdb copy is limited to in-frame clones, with some not included. The sample has 150,000 to 200,000 clones, approximately 75% seen once. V usage is TRBV2 and J usage is TRBJ2-5, with a weak D call TRBD1 (6 bases). Material for sequencing was peripheral blood. This TCR derives from a human donor in a cohort sampled during active COVID-19. The CDR3 region has the DNA TGTGCCAGCAGGGGGACAAATCAAGAGACCCAGTACTTC. Its protein product is CASRGTNQETQYF.